This TCR beta chain was captured in a study of low-dose radiotherapy and immunotherapy resistance in tumors. The overall study: Study patients were administered oral aspirin at 300 mg daily for four cycles from cycle 1 day 1.

Primers targeting TRAV and TRBV primed first-strand cDNA, covering alpha and beta chains. Using a constant-region primer together with a V-primer adapter, TCRs were subjected to around 22 PCR cycles of amplification. One entry per CDR3 protein, called by TCRdb with MiXCR from the reads. This table has 65,000 to 95,000 distinct CDR3 sequences, under 20% appearing once. The time point is: before trial treatment. Each donor was administered nivolumab, ipilimumab, aspirin, low-dose cyclophosphamide and low-dose radiotherapy. V lost 6 bases to trimming and J lost 4 bases, with 14 bases between them. The CDR3 covers 14 residues. Germline CDR1 SGHTA, CDR2 FQGNSA.

The source of this sequence is a male donor with prostate cancer. The V call is TRBV7-2, the J call TRBJ2-3; no clear D. The source was PBMCs, collected before treatment. CDR3 residues: CASSLTGFPDTQYF. The CDR3 region has the DNA TGTGCCAGCAGTCTAACCGGGTTTCCAGATACGCAGTATTTT.